Presented here are 2 T cell receptor beta chains from one specimen sequenced in a study of T cells of healthy individuals. Each CDR3 protein gets one entry after TCRdb re-called the 5' RACE reads with MiXCR. The repertoire holds tens of thousands of distinct CDR3 sequences, with about 16% as singletons. The receptors were gathered from a human donor in good health.

This clonotype was picked up many times. The chain recombines TRBV28 with TRBJ2-7; 8 nucleotides line up with TRBD1. The CDR3 totals 14 residues. The junction had 3 bases not matched to a gene; V was cut back by 4 bases and J by 1 base. Germline V gene lookup returns CDR1 MDHEN and CDR2 SYDVKM. In nucleotides, the CDR3 is TGTGCCAGCAGTTCCGGGACAGGTTCCTACGAGCAGTACTTC. It translates to CASSSGTGSYEQYF. The full variable domain, in which reference TRBV28 and TRBJ2-7 provide the parts outside the CDR3, is DVKVTQSSRYLVKRTGEKVFLECVQDMDHENMFWYRQDPGLGLRLIYFSYDVKMKEKGDIPEGYSVSREKKERFSLILESASTNQTSMYLCASSSGTGSYEQYFGPGTRLTVT.

This clonotype was observed a few times. The rearrangement links TRBV28 to TRBJ1-2; 7 bases line up with TRBD1. The CDR3 is 15 amino acids. Looked up from germline, CDR1 is MDHEN and CDR2 is SYDVKM. V lost 8 bases to trimming and J lost 4 bases; unmatched junction nucleotides: 13. The CDR3 region is CASGPRDRKTYGYTF. The CDR3 DNA sequence: TGTGCCAGCGGCCCCCGGGACAGAAAAACCTATGGCTACACCTTC.